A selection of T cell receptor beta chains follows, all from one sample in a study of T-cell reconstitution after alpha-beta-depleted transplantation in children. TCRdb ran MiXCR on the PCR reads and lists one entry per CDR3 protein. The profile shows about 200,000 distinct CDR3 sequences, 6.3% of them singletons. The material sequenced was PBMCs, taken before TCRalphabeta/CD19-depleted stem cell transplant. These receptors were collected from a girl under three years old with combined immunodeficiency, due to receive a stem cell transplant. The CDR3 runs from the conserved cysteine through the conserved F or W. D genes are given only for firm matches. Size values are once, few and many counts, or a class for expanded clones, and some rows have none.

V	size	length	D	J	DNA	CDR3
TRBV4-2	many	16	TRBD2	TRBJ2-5	TGTGCCAGCAGCCAAATTCCTAGCGGGAATGGGGAGACCCAGTACTTC	CASSQIPSGNGETQYF
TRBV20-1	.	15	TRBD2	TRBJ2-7	TGCAGTGCTAGATCTTTAGCGGGAGGCCCCTACGAGCAGTACTTC	CSARSLAGGPYEQYF
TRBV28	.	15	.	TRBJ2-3	TGTGCCAGCAGTTTATCCTGGACTAGCACAGATACGCAGTATTTT	CASSLSWTSTDTQYF
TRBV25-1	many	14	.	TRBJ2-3	TGTGCCAGCAGTGAATTCGGGGGCCCAGATACGCAGTATTTT	CASSEFGGPDTQYF
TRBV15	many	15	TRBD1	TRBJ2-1	TGTGCCACCAGCAAACCGGGACAGAACTACAATGAGCAGTTCTTC	CATSKPGQNYNEQFF
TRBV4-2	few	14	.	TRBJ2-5	TGTGCCAGCAGCCTAATGGATGGTCGCGAGACCCAGTACTTC	CASSLMDGRETQYF
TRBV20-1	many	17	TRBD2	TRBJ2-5	TGCAGTGCTAGTAGCGGACTAGCGGGGGACACCCAAGAGACCCAGTACTTC	CSASSGLAGDTQETQYF
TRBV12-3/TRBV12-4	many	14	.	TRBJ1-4	TGTGCCAGCAGTAGCCCTGCAACTAATGAAAAACTGTTTTTT	CASSSPATNEKLFF
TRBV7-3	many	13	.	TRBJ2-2	TGTGCCAGCAGCGCACAGGTCACCGGGGAGCTGTTTTTT	CASSAQVTGELFF
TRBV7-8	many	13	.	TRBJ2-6	TGTGCCAGCACCTTAGGGGGAAAATACGTCCTGACTTTC	CASTLGGKYVLTF
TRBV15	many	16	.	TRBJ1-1	TGTGCCACCAGCAGAGATCTGCAGGGCCGGAACACTGAAGCTTTCTTT	CATSRDLQGRNTEAFF
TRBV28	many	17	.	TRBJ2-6	TGTGCCAGCAGTCTCGGGACAAGTTATTCTGGGGCCAACGTCCTGACTTTC	CASSLGTSYSGANVLTF
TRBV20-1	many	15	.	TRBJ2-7	TGCAGTGCTAGGGTGGTCAGCGGTCTCTCCTACGAGCAGTACTTC	CSARVVSGLSYEQYF
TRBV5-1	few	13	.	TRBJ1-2	TGCGCCAGCAGCTTATACCCGGATTATGGCTACACCTTC	CASSLYPDYGYTF
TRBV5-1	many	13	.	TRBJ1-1	TGCGCCAGTCTCGGGATTCGGCAGGCCGAAGCTTTCTTT	CASLGIRQAEAFF
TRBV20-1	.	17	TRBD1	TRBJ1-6	TGCAGTGCTAGAGTTTTGGGACAGGGGGAAAATAATTCACCCCTCCACTTT	CSARVLGQGENNSPLHF
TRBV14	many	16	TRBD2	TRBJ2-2	TGTGCCAGCAGCCAAGAGAGCGGGAGTGTCACCGGGGAGCTGTTTTTT	CASSQESGSVTGELFF